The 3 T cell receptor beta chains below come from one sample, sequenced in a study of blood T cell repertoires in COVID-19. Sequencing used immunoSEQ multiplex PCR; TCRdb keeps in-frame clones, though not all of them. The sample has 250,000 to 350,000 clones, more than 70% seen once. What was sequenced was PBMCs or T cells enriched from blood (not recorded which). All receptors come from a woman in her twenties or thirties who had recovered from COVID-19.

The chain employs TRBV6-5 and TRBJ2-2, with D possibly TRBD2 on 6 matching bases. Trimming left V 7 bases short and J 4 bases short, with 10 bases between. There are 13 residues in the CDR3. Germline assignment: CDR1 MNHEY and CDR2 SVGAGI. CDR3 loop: CASKGTATGELFF. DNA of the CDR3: TGTGCCAGCAAGGGGACTGCCACCGGGGAGCTGTTTTTT.

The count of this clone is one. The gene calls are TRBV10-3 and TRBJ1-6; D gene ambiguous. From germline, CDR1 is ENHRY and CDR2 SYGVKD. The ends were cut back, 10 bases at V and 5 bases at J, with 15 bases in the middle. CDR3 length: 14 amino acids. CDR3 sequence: CATSQEPDNSPLHF. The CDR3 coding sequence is TGTGCCACCTCCCAAGAACCGGATAATTCACCCCTCCACTTT.

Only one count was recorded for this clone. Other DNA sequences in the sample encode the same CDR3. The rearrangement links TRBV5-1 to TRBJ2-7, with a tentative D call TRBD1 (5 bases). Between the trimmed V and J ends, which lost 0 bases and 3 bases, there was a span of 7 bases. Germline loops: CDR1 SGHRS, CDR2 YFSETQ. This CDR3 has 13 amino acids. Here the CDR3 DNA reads TGCGCCAGCAGCTTGGGACAGAGCTACGAGCAGTACTTC. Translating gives CASSLGQSYEQYF.